A single sample gave rise to the 25 T cell receptor beta chains below, sequenced in a study of cytomegalovirus exposure and HLA in healthy donors. PCR involved 60 Vbeta and 13 Jbeta primers. Clones were read by immunoSEQ multiplex PCR, and TCRdb kept only the in-frame ones, dropping some. The sample consists of some 140,000 clones, roughly three quarters of them appearing once. The sequencing input was PBMCs. The origin of the receptors is a woman aged 18 to 35 in good health and CMV-seronegative.

This clone has only one observation. The rearrangement uses TRBV6-1 and TRBJ1-5; TRBD1 might be the D (5 bases). Germline loops: CDR1 MNHNS, CDR2 SASEGT. V was trimmed by 0 bases and J by 4 bases, leaving 10 bases between them. CDR3 length: 15 amino acids. The CDR3, as DNA: TGTGCCAGCAGTGAAGCGCCGGCAGGGAATCAGCCCCAGCATTTT. Encoded protein: CASSEAPAGNQPQHF.

This clone was observed once. The J gene is TRBJ2-7, the V gene TRBV7-8; D might be TRBD1 (5 bases). This CDR3 region has 17 residues. The ends were cut back, 2 bases at V and 0 bases at J, with 17 bases in the middle. Germline-derived CDR1 and CDR2 are SGHVS and FQNEAQ. Here the CDR3 DNA reads TGTGCCAGCAGCTTAAGGGGCTTAGGCGCCGGCTCCTACGAGCAGTACTTC. It translates to CASSLRGLGAGSYEQYF.

V gene TRBV19 combines with J gene TRBJ2-7; D possibly corresponds to TRBD1 (5 bases). The CDR3 is 15 residues long. Germline loops: CDR1 LNHDA, CDR2 SQIVND (reference sequence). The ends were cut back, 5 bases at V and 2 bases at J, with 16 bases in the middle. The CDR3 protein is CASSLPGGATYEQYF. In DNA, the CDR3 is TGTGCCAGTAGTCTGCCGGGTGGGGCAACCTACGAGCAGTACTTC.

The chain employs TRBV10-2 and TRBJ2-1, with D maybe TRBD1 (5 bases). V was shortened by 8 bases and J by 8 bases, with 19 bases between the two germline ends. Looked up from germline, CDR1 is WSHSY and CDR2 is SAAADI. There are 14 residues in the CDR3. CDR3 amino acids: CASARGQRVDEQFF. The CDR3 DNA follows: TGCGCCAGCGCTAGGGGTCAGCGAGTGGATGAGCAGTTCTTC.

This clone was recorded only once. The CDR3 is CASSQGRRDGYTF. DNA for the CDR3: TGCGCCAGCAGCCAAGGTCGCAGGGATGGCTACACCTTC. The chain recombines TRBV4-1 with TRBJ1-2; possibly TRBD1 for D (5 bases). V was pared by 1 base and J by 6 bases, with 9 bases between. Looked up from germline, CDR1 is MGHRA and CDR2 is YSYEKL. This CDR3 region has 13 residues.

This clone was seen only once. CDR3 bases: TGTGCCTGGAGCCCTACGTCTTACACTGAAGCTTTCTTT. It encodes CAWSPTSYTEAFF. V and J are TRBV30 and TRBJ1-1; D is ambiguous. Germline V lookup: CDR1 GTSNPN, CDR2 SVGIG (reference sequence). The V end lost 3 bases, the J end lost 3 bases, and 11 bases lay between the germline ends. The CDR3 runs 13 residues.

This clone was seen just once. The rearrangement links TRBV30 to TRBJ2-7; the D gene is possibly TRBD2 (6 bases). V gave up 4 bases and J gave up 7 bases, with 20 bases separating them. The germline gives CDR1 GTSNPN, CDR2 SVGIG (reference sequence). The CDR3 has 14 residues. The CDR3 nucleotides read TGTGCCTGGATGGGCGGGACTCTCCCGGGGGAGCAGTACTTC. The encoded protein is CAWMGGTLPGEQYF.

The rearrangement uses TRBV18 and TRBJ2-7; 13 bases fit TRBD2. The J segment lost 0 bases and the V segment lost 4 bases, leaving 3 bases of the junction unmatched. This CDR3 is 16 amino acids long. CDR1 and CDR2 (germline): KGHSH, LQKENI. The CDR3: CASSRTSGRASYEQYF. The CDR3 DNA reads TGTGCCAGCTCACGAACTAGCGGGAGGGCCTCCTACGAGCAGTACTTC.

The chain is built from TRBV5-4 and TRBJ1-1; unclear D gene. The V and J ends lost 3 bases and 5 bases respectively, with 17 bases between them. The CDR3 is 15 amino acids. Germline V gives CDR1 SGHNT, CDR2 YYREEE (reference sequence). The DNA for the CDR3 is TGTGCCAGCAGCTCACGGTCCGAAAAGGAGACTGAAGCTTTCTTT. Amino acids: CASSSRSEKETEAFF.

The chain uses TRBV29-1 and TRBJ2-7, with D tentatively TRBD2 (6 bases). V was trimmed by 7 bases and J by 5 bases, leaving 18 bases between them. The germline V gene has CDR1 SQVTM and CDR2 ANQGSEA. The CDR3 has 13 residues. Written as DNA, the CDR3 is TGCAGCGCCTCCGGGGACTTCTCAGACGAGCAGTACTTC. Protein: CSASGDFSDEQYF.

The V gene is TRBV5-1, the J gene TRBJ2-7; 9 nucleotides match TRBD2. The CDR3 runs 16 residues. Germline CDR1 and CDR2: SGHRS and YFSETQ. J lost 6 bases, V lost 1 base, and 11 bases had no gene match. The CDR3 region is CASSLTLSGSPLEQYF. The CDR3 DNA sequence: TGCGCCAGCAGCTTGACCCTTAGCGGGAGCCCCCTCGAGCAGTACTTC.

J is TRBJ2-2 and V is TRBV15; TRBD2 matches 10 bases. With V trimmed by 9 bases and J by 5 bases, 12 bases remained unmatched. The CDR3 extends over 16 amino acids. Per the germline V gene, CDR1 is LNHNV and CDR2 is YYDKDF (reference sequence). CDR3 coding DNA: TGTGCCACTTCCCGCTCCGGGACTAGCGATACCGGGGAGCTGTTTTTT. Its translation is CATSRSGTSDTGELFF.

This clone was observed a single time. The chain recombines TRBV10-1 with TRBJ1-1, with D unresolved. The germline CDR1 and CDR2 sequences are WNHNN and SYGVQD (reference sequence). The CDR3 is 14 amino acids. Trimming left V 2 bases short and J 3 bases short, with 10 bases between. The chain's CDR3 is CASSETPVYTEAFF. The CDR3 DNA follows: TGCGCCAGCAGTGAGACCCCAGTTTACACTGAAGCTTTCTTT.

This chain uses TRBV5-1 with TRBJ2-7; TRBD2 matches at 14 bases. Germline V CDR1 and CDR2: SGHRS, YFSETQ. After removal of 4 bases from V and 6 bases from J, the junction contained 6 bases not matched to a gene. There are 15 residues in the CDR3. The CDR3 protein is CASSAYGTSGSEQYF. The CDR3 coding sequence is TGCGCCAGCAGCGCGTACGGGACTAGCGGGAGCGAGCAGTACTTC.

CDR3 in DNA: TGTGCCAGCATGCGGAGGACTACCTTGGATTCCGAGCAGTACTTC. Translation: CASMRRTTLDSEQYF. The chain carries TRBV6-5 and TRBJ2-7, with a possible D match to TRBD2 (6 bases). Per germline, CDR1 MNHEY and CDR2 SVGAGI. The germline V and J ends were trimmed by 7 bases and 6 bases, with 22 bases remaining between them. The CDR3 covers 15 residues.

The CDR3 coding sequence is TGTGCCAGCAGTGAAGGGACTCACCTCTACGAGCAGTACTTC. Translating gives CASSEGTHLYEQYF. The rearrangement uses TRBV6-1 and TRBJ2-7, with D maybe TRBD2 (5 bases). The germline V gene encodes CDR1 MNHNS and CDR2 SASEGT. The ends were cut back, 1 base at V and 3 bases at J, with 10 bases in the middle. This CDR3 has 14 residues.

V usage is TRBV7-9 and J usage is TRBJ1-2; TRBD1 matches 7 bases. The germline gives CDR1 SEHNR, CDR2 FQNEAQ (reference sequence). The CDR3 runs to 17 residues. After removal of 0 bases from V and 2 bases from J, the junction contained 9 bases not matched to a gene. The CDR3: CASSLAGTANTNYGYTF. For the CDR3, the DNA is TGTGCCAGCAGCTTAGCGGGGACAGCCAATACAAACTATGGCTACACCTTC.

Regarding this clone: The same CDR3 can be traced to other DNA sequences in this sample. V usage is TRBV18 and J usage is TRBJ2-7, with TRBD1 as a possible D gene (5 bases). Trimming stripped 6 bases from V and 3 bases from J, with 12 bases between. The CDR3 totals 13 residues. Germline values: CDR1 KGHSH, CDR2 LQKENI. The CDR3 sequence: CASSPGAGYEQYF. The CDR3 bases are TGTGCCAGCTCCCCTGGGGCTGGCTACGAGCAGTACTTC.

This clone appeared a single time. For the CDR3, the DNA is TGCGCCAGCAGAGGGACAGGGGTGAATGATAATGAAAAACTGTTTTTT. Translated, it gives CASRGTGVNDNEKLFF. The rearrangement uses TRBV10-1 and TRBJ1-4, with 10 bases matching TRBD1. There are 16 residues in the CDR3. From germline, CDR1 is WNHNN and CDR2 SYGVQD (reference sequence). Trimming cost V 6 bases and J 4 bases; bases outside gene matches: 8.

The genes are TRBV5-1 and TRBJ2-3; D may be TRBD2 (5 bases). V lost 4 bases and J lost 8, with 8 bases in between. The CDR3 contains 11 residues. Germline CDR1 and CDR2: SGHRS and YFSETQ. CDR3 bases: TGCGCCAGCAGCGATGCGGGTACGCAGTATTTT. Translation: CASSDAGTQYF.

This chain connects TRBV6-5 to TRBJ2-5, with D possibly matching TRBD2 (6 bases). Germline loops: CDR1 MNHEY, CDR2 SVGAGI. V was clipped by 1 base and J by 1 base, with 10 bases between them. The CDR3 contains 15 residues. The CDR3 nucleotides read TGTGCCAGCAGTTACTGGCGGGATGCCCAAGAGACCCAGTACTTC. Translated, it gives CASSYWRDAQETQYF.

The genes are TRBV2 and TRBJ2-4, with 7 nucleotides matching TRBD2. CDR3 size: 14 residues. J lost 6 bases, V lost 6 bases, and 8 bases had no gene match. Germline lookup yields CDR1 SNHLY and CDR2 FYNNEI. CDR3 loop: CASRGTTTGNIQYF. The CDR3 DNA is TGTGCCAGCAGGGGGACTACGACTGGAAACATTCAGTACTTC.

V usage is TRBV19 and J usage is TRBJ2-7, with D unclear. This CDR3 is built from 16 residues. Germline V gene data show CDR1 as LNHDA and CDR2 as SQIVND (reference sequence). V was shortened by 6 bases and J by 3 bases, with 21 bases between the two germline ends. In DNA form, the CDR3 reads TGTGCCAGTAGCCCATTGACAAATTCCGGTTTCTACGAGCAGTACTTC. Its translation: CASSPLTNSGFYEQYF.

There are a few counts of this clone. The rearrangement uses TRBV5-6 and TRBJ2-2; 10 bases map to TRBD2. The CDR3 runs 17 residues. With 3 bases clipped from V and 0 bases from J, the junction kept 5 bases outside the gene matches. Germline CDR1 and CDR2: SGHDT and YYEEEE. The CDR3 bases are TGTGCCAGCAGCTCTAGAGCGGGAGGGCCGAACACCGGGGAGCTGTTTTTT. This encodes CASSSRAGGPNTGELFF. Full variable domain (rest looked up from reference TRBV5-6 and TRBJ2-2): DAGVTQSPTHLIKTRGQQVTLRCSPKSGHDTVSWYQQALGQGPQFIFQYYEEEERQRGNFPDRFSGHQFPNYSSELNVNALLLGDSALYLCASSSRAGGPNTGELFFGEGSRLTVL.

This chain connects TRBV4-2 to TRBJ1-3, with 8 bases matching TRBD1. CDR1 is LGHNA and CDR2 is YNFKEQ in the germline V gene. This CDR3 spans 16 amino acids. V lost 5 bases, J lost 2 bases, and 8 bases stayed unmatched. The CDR3 is CASSVQSGGPGNTIYF. CDR3 DNA: TGTGCCAGCAGCGTACAATCAGGGGGCCCTGGAAACACCATATATTTT.